The entry that follows covers one T cell receptor (beta chain) sequence. Per germline, CDR1 WSHSY and CDR2 SAAADI. V was shortened by 7 bases and J by 2 bases, with 15 bases between the two germline ends. The CDR3 has 16 residues. This specimen comes from a study of blood T cell repertoires in COVID-19. Study at large: Specimens from acute and convalescent COVID-19 originated in the United States, Italy and Spain.

Authors' analysis steps: For nucleated cells, counts were estimated from reference gene primer amplification. Using immunoSEQ multiplex PCR, the repertoire was profiled, and TCRdb retains in-frame clones only, with some absent. V, J and clone size reflect that table, while D and trimming were determined from the DNA. This sample yields approximately 51,000 clones, of which approximately 85% are seen a single time; more than 13% belongs to the top ten. The sample consisted of peripheral blood. This sequence joins TRBV10-2 and TRBJ2-6, with a possible D match to TRBD1 (6 bases). The clonotype comes from a human donor in a cohort sampled during active COVID-19. This CDR3 is CASKGVGAAGANVLTF. The CDR3 DNA is TGCGCCAGCAAAGGAGTGGGGGCGGCTGGGGCCAACGTCCTGACTTTC.